The rows below give T cell receptor beta chains drawn from one sample of a study of blood T cell repertoires in COVID-19. Profiled with immunoSEQ multiplex PCR; TCRdb holds only in-frame clones, not every one. The table records fewer than 150,000 clones, under 85% of them present only once. What was sequenced was PBMCs or T cells enriched from blood (not recorded which). These receptors were taken from a man aged 30 to 45 who had recovered from COVID-19. Both conserved end residues are part of each CDR3. D genes are given only for firm matches. Part of the rows lack a size; the others show once, few, many or a class for expanded clones.

size,V,D,J,DNA,CDR3
once,TRBV3-1/TRBV3-2,-,TRBJ2-7,TGTGCCAGCAGCCAAGACGGTCAGCAGGGGTACGAGCAGTACTTC,CASSQDGQQGYEQYF
-,TRBV20-1,TRBD1,TRBJ1-1,TGCAGTGCTAGTCCCCCGGGACAGGTGTCGAACACTGAAGCTTTCTTT,CSASPPGQVSNTEAFF
-,TRBV10-2,-,TRBJ1-2,TGCGCCAGCAGTGCGGGTCTCTTCGGAGGCTACACCTTC,CASSAGLFGGYTF
-,TRBV28,TRBD2,TRBJ2-2,TGTGCCAGCAGTTTACTAGCGGAGAACACCGGGGAGCTGTTTTTT,CASSLLAENTGELFF
-,TRBV6-6,TRBD1,TRBJ1-5,TGTGCCAGCAGGCCACCCGGGACAGGGGTTCAGCCCCAGCATTTT,CASRPPGTGVQPQHF
-,TRBV7-9,-,TRBJ1-1,TGTGCCAGCAGCATAAACCTGGGACAGAACACTGAAGCTTTCTTT,CASSINLGQNTEAFF
-,TRBV30,-,TRBJ2-7,TGTGCCACCAGAGATGGGCTGTTCTACGAGCAGTACTTC,CATRDGLFYEQYF
-,TRBV5-4,-,TRBJ2-7,TGTGCCAGCAGCGGAGTACTTCCCTACGAGCAGTACTTC,CASSGVLPYEQYF
-,TRBV18,TRBD1,TRBJ1-2,TGTGCCAGCTCACCTGGGACAGATAACTATGGCTACACCTTC,CASSPGTDNYGYTF
-,TRBV7-9,-,TRBJ2-7,TGTGCCAGCAGCACCGTATTAGTCCCCTACGAGCAGTACTTC,CASSTVLVPYEQYF
-,TRBV12-2,-,TRBJ1-1,TGTGCAAGTCGCCCATCGGGTGTGGCCACTGAAGCTTTCTTT,CASRPSGVATEAFF
-,TRBV19,TRBD1,TRBJ1-6,TGTGCCAGTAGTGTCGGACAGGGCCATAATTCACCCCTCCACTTT,CASSVGQGHNSPLHF
-,TRBV13,TRBD2,TRBJ2-5,TGTGCCAGCAGCCTAAGGACTAGCGGGGGGGCGGAGACCCAGTACTTC,CASSLRTSGGAETQYF
-,TRBV27,-,TRBJ2-1,TGTGCCAGCCGACCCGAGGGATACAATGAGCAGTTCTTC,CASRPEGYNEQFF
-,TRBV2,-,TRBJ1-2,TGTGCCAGCAGGAGGCCCGGAGAAATCTATGGCTACACCTTC,CASRRPGEIYGYTF
-,TRBV14,-,TRBJ1-4,TGTGCCAGCAGCCAAAGAGGTGGAAAACTGTTTTTT,CASSQRGGKLFF
few,TRBV7-9,TRBD2,TRBJ2-3,TGTGCCAGCAGCCCGGTACTAGCGGATACGCAGTATTTT,CASSPVLADTQYF
-,TRBV19,TRBD1,TRBJ2-4,TGTGCCAGTAGTAGGGCGGGACAGGGTACTTCCAAAAACATTCAGTACTTC,CASSRAGQGTSKNIQYF
-,TRBV19,TRBD2,TRBJ2-1,TGTGCCAGTAGGAAGGGACTACCCTCCTACAATGAGCAGTTCTTC,CASRKGLPSYNEQFF
once,TRBV6-5,TRBD1,TRBJ2-7,TGTGCCTTACAGGGGAGTCCCTACGAGCAGTACTTC,CALQGSPYEQYF
-,TRBV29-1,TRBD1,TRBJ1-1,TGCAGCGTTACCGGACAGGGGGCATGGGTCACTGAAGCTTTCTTT,CSVTGQGAWVTEAFF
-,TRBV5-6,TRBD2,TRBJ2-3,TGTGCCAGCAGCGCCACGTTTCGGACTAGCGGGAGGGACACAGATACGCAGTATTTT,CASSATFRTSGRDTDTQYF
few,TRBV4-1,-,TRBJ2-1,TGCGCCAGCAGTATAACAGGGGGGGCGTACAATGAGCAGTTCTTC,CASSITGGAYNEQFF
-,TRBV5-1,TRBD1,TRBJ1-1,TGCGCCAGCAGCTTGGTGGGACAGCAGAACACTGAAGCTTTCTTT,CASSLVGQQNTEAFF
-,TRBV6-5,TRBD1,TRBJ1-2,TGTGCCAGCACCCAGACAGGGAGTCATGGCTACACCTTC,CASTQTGSHGYTF
-,TRBV2,-,TRBJ1-2,TGTGCCAGCACGTACAGGGAGTCTTCCTATGGCTACACCTTC,CASTYRESSYGYTF
-,TRBV3-1/TRBV3-2,-,TRBJ2-2,TGTGCCAGCAGCCTCGGGGTGGCGAACACCGGGGAGCTGTTTTTT,CASSLGVANTGELFF
few,TRBV2,-,TRBJ1-1,TGTGCCAGCAGTGGAGGGATGGGCGCTGAAGCTTTCTTT,CASSGGMGAEAFF
-,TRBV29-1,-,TRBJ2-2,TGCAGCGTTGACAGGGCGAACACCGGGGAGCTGTTTTTT,CSVDRANTGELFF
-,TRBV7-3,-,TRBJ1-2,TGTGCCAGCAGCTTTGTTATTTGGACAGCTAACTATGGCTACACCTTC,CASSFVIWTANYGYTF
-,TRBV9,-,TRBJ1-3,TGTGCCAGCAGCGCCAACAGACAGGTCACTGGAAACACCATATATTTT,CASSANRQVTGNTIYF
-,TRBV5-4,TRBD1,TRBJ1-2,TGTGCCAGCAGCGGGAGGACAGGGGAAAATATTGGCTACACCTTC,CASSGRTGENIGYTF
-,TRBV9,-,TRBJ2-5,TGTGCCAGCAGCGGCAGCGTCATGCAAGAGACCCAGTACTTC,CASSGSVMQETQYF
-,TRBV10-1,TRBD2,TRBJ2-7,TGCGCCAGCAGTGAGCGGCTAGCGGGGAACTACGAGCAGTACTTC,CASSERLAGNYEQYF
-,TRBV10-3,-,TRBJ1-1,TGTGCCATCGGGTACAGAGAGAACACTGAAGCTTTCTTT,CAIGYRENTEAFF
-,TRBV6-4,-,TRBJ2-2,TGTGCCAGCAGTGACACGGGGGAAGGAACCGGGGAGCTGTTTTTT,CASSDTGEGTGELFF
-,TRBV6-5,TRBD1,TRBJ1-1,TGTGCCAGCAGCCCCAGACAGGGGGCGGGTACTGAAGCTTTCTTT,CASSPRQGAGTEAFF
few,TRBV7-3,-,TRBJ1-3,TGTGCCAGCAGCCTTGACGGGAACTCTGGAAACACCATATATTTT,CASSLDGNSGNTIYF
once,TRBV10-3,TRBD2,TRBJ2-7,TGTGCCATCAGTGAACCGATAAAGACTAGCGGACCCTACGAGCAGTACTTC,CAISEPIKTSGPYEQYF
few,TRBV27,-,TRBJ2-3,TGTGCCAGCAGTTGGAGGGACGGAATCACAGATACGCAGTATTTT,CASSWRDGITDTQYF
-,TRBV4-1,-,TRBJ1-1,TGCGCCAGCAGCCATCCTTCCCCCGGGATTGGAACTGAAGCTTTCTTT,CASSHPSPGIGTEAFF
-,TRBV10-2,-,TRBJ1-1,TGCGCCAGCAGGGACAGCAACACTGAAGCTTTCTTT,CASRDSNTEAFF
many,TRBV5-1,TRBD1,TRBJ2-1,TGCGCCAGCAGCTACTGGACAGGGGTAGGCTATGAGCAGTTCTTC,CASSYWTGVGYEQFF
-,TRBV25-1,TRBD1,TRBJ1-2,TGTGCCAGCAGGGCGGAGGGCAGGGGGCAGGATGGCTACACCTTC,CASRAEGRGQDGYTF
-,TRBV27,-,TRBJ2-1,TGTGCCAGCAGTTTATCGATTAGCTTCTACACTGAGCAGTTCTTC,CASSLSISFYTEQFF